This T cell receptor (beta chain) was profiled in a study of blood T cell repertoires in COVID-19. Overall study: The study drew acute and convalescent COVID-19 samples from the United States, Italy and Spain. T cells, B-cell-depleted T cells, or PBMCs supplied cDNA or gDNA.

This clone came up many times. Assay: immunoSEQ multiplex PCR; the TCRdb copy retains only in-frame clones and omits some. The table records about 150,000 clones, around nine tenths of them present only once. Germline lookup yields CDR1 SEHNR and CDR2 FQNEAQ (reference sequence). The junction had 4 bases not matched to a gene; V was cut back by 1 base and J by 5 bases. This CDR3 has 16 amino acids. Recruitment covered about 25 US areas and drew participants whose ages spanned roughly 18 to 100 years. Assignments of participants to cohorts depended upon their own reported clinical history. The chain joins TRBV7-9 to TRBJ2-1; 11 nucleotides align to TRBD2. The sequence came from a woman aged 30 to 39 with acute COVID-19. The sequenced sample was PBMCs or T cells enriched from blood (not recorded which). CDR3 sequence: CASSLGLAGTHNEQFF. The DNA for the CDR3 is TGTGCCAGCAGCTTAGGACTAGCGGGGACCCACAATGAGCAGTTCTTC.